The 9 T cell receptor beta chains in this list originate from one sample, sequenced in a study of OX40 agonist ivuxolimab in advanced cancers. Data came from immunoSEQ multiplex PCR; TCRdb stores just in-frame clones and leaves some out. The sample carries fewer than 85,000 clones, around 82% recorded once. The sequencing used CD4+ or CD8+ T cells sorted from blood, collected in a trial of the OX40 agonist ivuxolimab. The receptors derive from an adult with an advanced solid tumor such as melanoma, head and neck, liver or kidney cancer.

The sample holds many counts of this clone. The J gene is TRBJ2-1, the V gene TRBV25-1; the match to TRBD1 covers 9 bases. J was trimmed by 7 bases and V by 7 bases; bases with no gene match: 8. There are 14 residues in the CDR3. Germline lookup yields CDR1 MGHDK and CDR2 SYGVNS. DNA of the CDR3: TGTGCCAGCAATCCACAGGGGGCGCGGAATGAGCAGTTCTTC. Protein: CASNPQGARNEQFF.

Only one count was recorded for this clone. This chain joins TRBV11-1 and TRBJ2-1; D gene unclear. V dropped 8 bases and J dropped 5 bases, with 19 bases sitting between them. This CDR3 has 15 residues. The germline gives CDR1 SGHAT, CDR2 FQDESV (reference sequence). CDR3 coding DNA: TGTGCCAGCTCCGGATGGAGCATATCTAACAATGAGCAGTTCTTC. It specifies CASSGWSISNNEQFF. Full variable domain (rest looked up from reference TRBV11-1 and TRBJ2-1): EAEVAQSPRYKITEKSQAVAFWCDPISGHATLYWYRQILGQGPELLVQFQDESVVDDSQLPKDRFSAERLKGVDSTLKIQPAELGDSAMYLCASSGWSISNNEQFFGPGTRLTVL.

A few counts support this clone. The rearrangement joins TRBV9 to TRBJ1-5; TRBD1 matches at 9 bases. The V and J ends lost 3 bases and 6 bases, in that order; junction bases with no gene match: 10. Per germline, CDR1 SGDLS and CDR2 YYNGEE. The CDR3 totals 16 residues. CDR3 in amino acids: CASSGPGTGRGQPQHF. CDR3 nucleotides: TGTGCCAGCAGCGGTCCCGGGACAGGGAGGGGTCAGCCCCAGCATTTT.

CDR3 region: CASSDRRAGLAAHNEQFF. CDR3 bases: TGTGCCAGTAGTGACCGTAGAGCGGGACTAGCGGCCCACAATGAGCAGTTCTTC. V and J are TRBV19 and TRBJ2-1; 11 nucleotides align to TRBD2. V shed 5 bases, J shed 5 bases, and the junction held 14 bases outside the gene matches. The CDR3 contains 18 residues. From germline, CDR1 is LNHDA and CDR2 SQIVND (reference sequence).

The gene calls are TRBV6-5 and TRBJ1-5; the D gene is possibly TRBD1 (6 bases). This CDR3 contains 16 residues. V shed 2 bases and J shed 4 bases, with 15 bases lying between them. In germline, CDR1 is MNHEY, CDR2 SVGAGI. The CDR3 bases are TGTGCCAGCAGTTACGGGACACGGCCCGAAAATCAGCCCCAGCATTTT. Translation gives CASSYGTRPENQPQHF.

The V gene is TRBV9, the J gene TRBJ2-7; maybe TRBD2 (5 bases). The CDR3 runs to 13 residues. Germline lookup yields CDR1 SGDLS and CDR2 YYNGEE. The V end lost 3 bases, the J end lost 6 bases, and 13 bases lay between the germline ends. CDR3 sequence reads: CASSAPGRPEQYF. CDR3 in DNA: TGTGCCAGCAGCGCCCCGGGAAGGCCCGAGCAGTACTTC.

The chain couples TRBV7-8 to TRBJ1-2; D ambiguous. Trimming took off 4 bases at V and 5 bases at J, with 5 bases between the two ends. Germline lookup yields CDR1 SGHVS and CDR2 FQNEAQ. The length of the CDR3 is 11 residues. The CDR3 protein is CASSSRYGYTF. CDR3 nucleotide sequence: TGTGCCAGCAGCTCCCGTTATGGCTACACCTTC.

The chain has TRBV6-5 and TRBJ2-7; TRBD2 is a possible D gene (5 bases). Germline V gives CDR1 MNHEY, CDR2 SVGAGI. The CDR3 sequence is 13 residues long. The V and J ends lost 7 bases and 2 bases respectively, with 12 bases between them. The DNA for the CDR3 is TGTGCCAGCACGGGCCTCGGGACCTACGAGCAGTACTTC. Translation: CASTGLGTYEQYF.

This clone appeared once. In nucleotides, the CDR3 is TGTGCCAGCAGCTTAGGGGGATATAGCAATCAGCCCCAGCATTTT. This encodes CASSLGGYSNQPQHF. The rearrangement links TRBV11-1 to TRBJ1-5; D is undetermined. V shed 1 base and J shed 0 bases, with 7 bases lying between them. Germline values: CDR1 SGHAT, CDR2 FQDESV (reference sequence). This CDR3 region has 15 residues.